This T cell receptor beta chain was sequenced in a study of cytomegalovirus exposure and HLA in healthy donors. General study results and limits: What a later analysis reportedly showed was that an Asian-associated ancestry cluster had fewer N-insertions than the approximately 700-donor mean. Some TCR beta chains (more than 150 of them) were listed as cytomegalovirus-associated.

CDR1 SGHRS and CDR2 YFSETQ come from the germline V gene. This CDR3 region has 18 residues. The V end was cut by 1 base, the J end by 0 bases, with 14 bases between. The PCR contained 60 Vbeta and 13 Jbeta primers. The repertoire was sequenced with immunoSEQ multiplex PCR; TCRdb's copy has only in-frame clones and lacks some. The sample contains over 150,000 clones, roughly 80% of which appear only once. Regarding this clone: Its antigen remains unidentified.

Nominally healthy donors were sampled, though unrecorded immune exposures were likely. This receptor was obtained from a young woman in good health and CMV-seronegative. The chain links TRBV5-1 to TRBJ2-6, with a tentative D call TRBD2 (6 bases). The sequenced sample was PBMCs. CDR3: CASSLSGGLSSGANVLTF. CDR3 sequence (DNA): TGCGCCAGCAGCTTGTCTGGCGGACTAAGCTCTGGGGCCAACGTCCTGACTTTC.